These 9 T cell receptor beta chains were all obtained from the same sample, sequenced in a study of blood T cell repertoires in COVID-19. Assay used: immunoSEQ multiplex PCR; TCRdb lists only in-frame clones, some missing. The sample has over 85,000 clones, 80% to 90% seen once. Sequenced sample: peripheral blood. The origin of the receptors is a woman in her sixties or seventies with acute or convalescent COVID-19.

The chain combines TRBV6-2 or TRBV6-3 with TRBJ2-5; 9 nucleotides match TRBD1. V gave up 2 bases and J gave up 3 bases; unmatched junction bases: 13. The CDR3 has 18 amino acids. Germline lookup yields CDR1 MNHEY and CDR2 SVGEGT. CDR3 amino acids: CASSYRLIQGADEETQYF. CDR3 nucleotide sequence: TGTGCCAGCAGTTACCGGCTAATACAGGGGGCGGACGAAGAGACCCAGTACTTC.

V usage is TRBV7-9 and J usage is TRBJ2-2, with TRBD1 identical over 8 bases. Germline values: CDR1 SEHNR, CDR2 FQNEAQ (reference sequence). Trimming removed 4 bases from V and 4 bases from J; junction bases left unmatched: 2. This CDR3 is built from 14 residues. This chain's CDR3 is CASSSTGVTGELFF. The CDR3 nucleotides read TGTGCCAGCAGCTCGACAGGGGTCACCGGGGAGCTGTTTTTT.

The chain combines TRBV9 with TRBJ1-2; the D is unclear. Germline V gives CDR1 SGDLS, CDR2 YYNGEE. The CDR3 has 16 amino acids. V dropped 3 bases and J dropped 2 bases, with 17 bases sitting between them. The CDR3, as DNA: TGTGCCAGCAGCGCCCCCCCGGGCGGAGGAAACTATGGCTACACCTTC. Its protein is CASSAPPGGGNYGYTF.

The rearrangement uses TRBV14 and TRBJ2-1; TRBD1 matches at 9 bases. The V gene end was trimmed by 2 bases and the J gene end by 16 bases; junction bases not matched to a gene: 9. Per germline, CDR1 SGHDN and CDR2 FVKESK. The CDR3 consists of 13 residues. CDR3 in DNA: TGTGCCAGCAGCCAACCACCTTACAGGGGGCTCTTCTTC. It specifies CASSQPPYRGLFF.

The chain uses TRBV28 and TRBJ1-5, with no clear D. CDR1 is MDHEN, CDR2 SYDVKM, per germline. V shed 5 bases and J shed 6 bases, with 11 bases lying between them. The CDR3 contains 13 residues. CDR3 sequence reads: CASSPSGGQPQHF. The CDR3 DNA reads as TGTGCCAGCAGTCCCTCGGGAGGTCAGCCCCAGCATTTT. Full variable domain (rest looked up from reference TRBV28 and TRBJ1-5): DVKVTQSSRYLVKRTGEKVFLECVQDMDHENMFWYRQDPGLGLRLIYFSYDVKMKEKGDIPEGYSVSREKKERFSLILESASTNQTSMYLCASSPSGGQPQHFGDGTRLSIL.

The genes are TRBV5-1 and TRBJ2-3; tentative D call: TRBD1 (5 bases). CDR1 SGHRS and CDR2 YFSETQ come from the germline V gene. The V end lost 0 bases, the J end lost 2 bases, and 13 bases lay between the germline ends. The CDR3 spans 16 residues. CDR3 sequence (DNA): TGCGCCAGCAGCTTGGCCCTAGGGGTATCCACAGATACGCAGTATTTT. It encodes CASSLALGVSTDTQYF.

CDR3 in amino acids: CASSDPPHRYQETQYF. DNA for the CDR3: TGTGCCAGCAGTGACCCCCCTCACCGGTACCAAGAGACCCAGTACTTC. The genes are TRBV6-4 and TRBJ2-5; no definite D call. This CDR3 has 16 residues. The V and J ends lost 2 bases and 0 bases respectively, with 13 bases between them. CDR1 is MRHNA and CDR2 is SNTAGT in the germline V gene.

The genes are TRBV12-5 and TRBJ1-2; D perhaps matches TRBD1 (6 bases). The V gene's germline CDR1 is LGHNT and CDR2 FRNRAP. The V end lost 2 bases, the J end lost 5 bases, and 12 bases lay between the germline ends. There are 14 residues in the CDR3. This CDR3 is CASGLHRVAYGYTF. CDR3 nucleotide sequence: TGTGCTAGTGGTTTGCACAGGGTAGCTTATGGCTACACCTTC.

J is TRBJ2-2 and V is TRBV5-5; 11 bases fit TRBD1. This CDR3 contains 16 residues. Germline CDR1 SGHKS, CDR2 YYEKEE (reference sequence). Trimming at V came to 3 bases and at J to 2 bases, leaving 3 bases not matched to a gene. CDR3 DNA sequence: TGTGCCAGCAGCTCAGGACAGGGGGCAAACACCGGGGAGCTGTTTTTT. Amino acid sequence: CASSSGQGANTGELFF. Supplemented by reference TRBV5-5 and TRBJ2-2, the full variable domain reads DAGVTQSPTHLIKTRGQQVTLRCSPISGHKSVSWYQQVLGQGPQFIFQYYEKEERGRGNFPDRFSARQFPNYSSELNVNALLLGDSALYLCASSSGQGANTGELFFGEGSRLTVL.